The 20 T cell receptor beta chains in this list originate from one sample, sequenced in a study of T cells in Graves' hyperthyroidism and ophthalmopathy. Amplified TCR beta CDR3 regions came from RNA transcripts. Carried out on the TCR CDR3, a first-round RT-PCR used the HTBI primer set. TCRdb processed the multiplex PCR reads anew with MiXCR; each CDR3 protein has one entry. The data contain roughly 800,000 distinct CDR3 sequences, 38% of them singletons. The sequenced sample consisted of blood. Receptor source: a man younger than 35 with Graves' hyperthyroidism.

V and J are TRBV2 and TRBJ2-2, with D perhaps given as TRBD1 or TRBD2 (5 bases each). The CDR3 spans 19 residues. Trimming pared 4 bases from V and 0 bases from J, leaving 21 bases between. In germline, CDR1 is SNHLY, CDR2 FYNNEI. The CDR3 DNA follows: TGTGCCAGCAGTGTGGGGCAGGCCAATGGGGGTTCGAACACCGGGGAGCTGTTTTTT. Translation: CASSVGQANGGSNTGELFF.

The V and J genes are TRBV29-1 and TRBJ1-2, with D unresolved. This CDR3 comprises 13 residues. Germline V gives CDR1 SQVTM, CDR2 ANQGSEA. V lost 4 bases, J lost 3 bases, and 12 bases lay in between. Here the CDR3 reads CSVGAGGYYGYTF. In DNA, the CDR3 is TGCAGCGTTGGAGCGGGAGGCTACTATGGCTACACCTTC.

CDR3 DNA: TGCAGTGCTAGACCTGAGGGGGCCCAGCATTTT. It encodes CSARPEGAQHF. V is TRBV20-1 and J is TRBJ1-5; possibly TRBD1 for D (6 bases). This CDR3 contains 11 residues. Germline V gene data show CDR1 as DFQATT and CDR2 as SNEGSKA (reference sequence). The V end was cut by 2 bases, the J end by 11 bases, with 10 bases between.

The chain combines TRBV7-3 with TRBJ2-2, with D possibly being TRBD1 (6 bases). Trimming took 2 bases from V and 1 from J, leaving 14 bases between them. Germline V CDR1 and CDR2: SGHTA, FQGTGA. The CDR3 contains 17 residues. Written as DNA, the CDR3 is TGTGCCAGCAGCTTAGATGACATGACAGGGAACACCGGGGAGCTGTTTTTT. Amino acids: CASSLDDMTGNTGELFF.

Only a few counts were recorded for this clonotype. The V and J genes are TRBV6-1 and TRBJ1-1; D is perhaps TRBD1 (6 bases). V shed 5 bases and J shed 3 bases, with 16 bases lying between them. Germline V gene sequence: CDR1 MNHNS, CDR2 SASEGT. This CDR3 region has 15 residues. CDR3 loop: CASSYVRAGDTEAFF. The CDR3 region has the DNA TGTGCCAGCAGTTACGTGCGGGCAGGGGACACTGAAGCTTTCTTT.

This sequence joins TRBV7-9 and TRBJ1-1, with D perhaps TRBD1 (6 bases). There are 15 residues in the CDR3. Per germline, CDR1 SEHNR and CDR2 FQNEAQ (reference sequence). The V and J ends lost 0 bases and 6 bases respectively, with 14 bases between them. CDR3 DNA: TGTGCCAGCAGCTTAGCTGGGGAGGGGGGATCTGAAGCTTTCTTT. This gives the protein CASSLAGEGGSEAFF.

V and J are TRBV6-5 and TRBJ1-4, with a tentative D call TRBD1 (6 bases). The ends were cut back, 6 bases at V and 8 bases at J, with 16 bases in the middle. Germline V CDR1 and CDR2: MNHEY, SVGAGI. The CDR3 covers 14 residues. The chain's CDR3 is CASSQSGGWEKLFF. In DNA form, the CDR3 reads TGTGCCAGCAGCCAGTCGGGGGGCTGGGAAAAACTGTTTTTT.

This clonotype was seen a handful of times. The chain couples TRBV20-1 to TRBJ2-5, with 7 bases fitting TRBD2. From germline, CDR1 is DFQATT and CDR2 SNEGSKA (reference sequence). The ends lost 0 bases at V and 5 bases at J; junction bases unmatched: 15. This CDR3 is built from 17 residues. The DNA for the CDR3 is TGCAGTGCTAGAGATGTGGGGGAGGGCCTAAGTTGGGAGACCCAGTACTTC. This gives the protein CSARDVGEGLSWETQYF.

The table lists this clonotype with a few counts. The chain employs TRBV4-3 and TRBJ1-3; D uncertain. The CDR3 runs 13 residues. V was trimmed by 3 bases and J by 4 bases, leaving 7 bases between them. Germline V gene sequence: CDR1 LGHNA, CDR2 YSLEER. CDR3: CASSQPRGNTIYF. The CDR3 DNA is TGCGCCAGCAGCCAGCCCAGGGGAAACACCATATATTTT.

This chain joins TRBV12-3 or TRBV12-4 and TRBJ2-2; no firm D call. The CDR3 has 12 residues. Trimming pared 1 base from V and 10 bases from J, leaving 7 bases between. This chain's CDR3 is CASSLGSQELFF. CDR3 DNA: TGTGCCAGCAGTTTAGGTTCCCAGGAGCTGTTTTTT.

This chain joins TRBV20-1 and TRBJ1-3; possibly TRBD1 for D (5 bases). Germline CDR1 and CDR2: DFQATT and SNEGSKA (reference sequence). V lost 6 bases to trimming and J lost 0 bases, with 15 bases between them. The CDR3 is 15 residues long. The DNA for the CDR3 is TGCAGTGCAACCCGACAGCCTCTCTCTGGAAACACCATATATTTT. Translating it yields CSATRQPLSGNTIYF.

J is TRBJ2-5 and V is TRBV7-9, with a possible D match to TRBD1 (5 bases). The CDR3 loop spans 16 amino acids. CDR1 is SEHNR and CDR2 is FQNEAQ in the germline V gene (reference sequence). V lost 0 bases and J 2 bases, leaving 13 bases between the germline ends. The CDR3 coding sequence is TGTGCCAGCAGCTTAGCTAGGTCAGGGAAACAAGAGACCCAGTACTTC. Its protein is CASSLARSGKQETQYF.

J is TRBJ1-2 and V is TRBV10-3; 8 bases are shared with TRBD1. This CDR3 is 14 amino acids long. With V trimmed by 4 bases and J by 2 bases, 3 bases remained unmatched. Germline-derived CDR1 and CDR2 are ENHRY and SYGVKD. The CDR3 loop is CAISADRANYGYTF. In DNA form, the CDR3 reads TGTGCCATCAGTGCGGACAGGGCCAACTATGGCTACACCTTC.

The chain recombines TRBV12-3 or TRBV12-4 with TRBJ2-2, with D possibly matching TRBD1 (5 bases). CDR3 size: 14 residues. V lost 4 bases and J lost 5, with 11 bases in between. CDR3 bases: TGTGCCAGCAGTTACCCGAAGGGGACCGGGGAGCTGTTTTTT. This sequence encodes CASSYPKGTGELFF.

This clonotype was seen a few times. The chain joins TRBV25-1 to TRBJ2-3; possible D gene TRBD2, 5 bases. Trimming shortened V by 3 bases and J by 4 bases, and 14 bases separated the two germline ends. CDR1 is MGHDK and CDR2 is SYGVNS in the germline V gene. The CDR3 totals 15 residues. The CDR3 region is CASSESGSSSDTQYF. For the CDR3, the DNA is TGTGCCAGCAGTGAGTCTGGCTCTAGCTCAGATACGCAGTATTTT.

This sequence joins TRBV20-1 and TRBJ2-5; no firm D call. The germline V gene encodes CDR1 DFQATT and CDR2 SNEGSKA (reference sequence). The CDR3 runs to 13 residues. The ends were cut back, 3 bases at V and 2 bases at J, with 10 bases in the middle. The chain's CDR3 is CSARGRKQETQYF. The CDR3, as DNA: TGCAGTGCTAGGGGCAGAAAACAAGAGACCCAGTACTTC.

This clonotype was detected once. J is TRBJ1-1 and V is TRBV9, with 7 positions matching TRBD1. V dropped 4 bases and J dropped 6; count of bases not matched to a gene: 9. Germline assignment: CDR1 SGDLS and CDR2 YYNGEE. This CDR3 comprises 14 residues. The chain's CDR3 is CASSPGGGGAEAFF. The CDR3 nucleotides read TGTGCCAGCAGCCCAGGGGGGGGGGGAGCTGAAGCTTTCTTT. The full variable domain, its missing parts supplied by reference TRBV9 and TRBJ1-1, is DSGVTQTPKHLITATGQRVTLRCSPRSGDLSVYWYQQSLDQGLQFLIQYYNGEERAKGNILERFSAQQFPDLHSELNLSSLELGDSALYFCASSPGGGGAEAFFGQGTRLTVV.

This clonotype was seen many times. The gene calls are TRBV29-1 and TRBJ1-2; maybe TRBD1 (6 bases). In germline, CDR1 is SQVTM, CDR2 ANQGSEA. The germline V and J ends were trimmed by 4 bases and 6 bases, with 12 bases remaining between them. The length of the CDR3 is 12 residues. The CDR3 DNA reads as TGCAGCGTTGGAGGGGGAGGCGATGGCTACACCTTC. Residues: CSVGGGGDGYTF.

In regard to this clonotype: A much larger clone differs by one base, so this may be a read error. The chain uses TRBV10-3 and TRBJ2-7; TRBD2 matches at 10 bases. Germline V lookup: CDR1 ENHRY, CDR2 SYGVKD. CDR3 length: 14 amino acids. This CDR3 is CASSPGLAVHEQYF. CDR3 nucleotide sequence: TGTGCCAGCAGTCCCGGACTAGCGGTCCACGAGCAGTACTTC.

This clonotype has more than one count but fewer than ten. This chain links TRBV7-6 with TRBJ1-4; TRBD1 might be the D (6 bases). Germline assignment: CDR1 SGHVS and CDR2 FNYEAQ. V was shortened by 1 base and J by 11 bases, with 17 bases between the two germline ends. This CDR3 spans 15 amino acids. The CDR3 coding sequence is TGTGCCAGCAGCTTAGTATCAGGGGCTCAGGGCAAACTGTTTTTT. It is translated as CASSLVSGAQGKLFF.